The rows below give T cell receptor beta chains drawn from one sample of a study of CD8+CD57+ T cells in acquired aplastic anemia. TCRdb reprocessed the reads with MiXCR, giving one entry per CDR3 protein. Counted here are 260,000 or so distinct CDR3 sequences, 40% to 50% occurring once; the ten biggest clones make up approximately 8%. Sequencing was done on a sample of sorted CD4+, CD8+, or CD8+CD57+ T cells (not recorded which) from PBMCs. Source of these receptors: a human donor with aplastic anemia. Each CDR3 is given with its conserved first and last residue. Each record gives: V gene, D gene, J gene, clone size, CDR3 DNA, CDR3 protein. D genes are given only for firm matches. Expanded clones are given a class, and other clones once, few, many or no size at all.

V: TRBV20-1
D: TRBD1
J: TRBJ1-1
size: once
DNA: TGCAGTGCGGAACAGGGGAGGGGGACCTACACTGAAGCTTTCTTT
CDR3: CSAEQGRGTYTEAFF

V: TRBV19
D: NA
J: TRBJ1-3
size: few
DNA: TGTGCCAGTAGTATAGTAGGAAGAAACACCATATATTTT
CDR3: CASSIVGRNTIYF

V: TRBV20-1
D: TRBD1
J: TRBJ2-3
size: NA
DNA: TGCAGCGCTAGAGAGGGGGCGGTATCAGATACGCAGTATTTT
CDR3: CSAREGAVSDTQYF

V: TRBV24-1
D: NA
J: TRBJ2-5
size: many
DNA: TGTGCCACCAGTGACCGGGGCCCTCAAGAGACCCAGTACTTC
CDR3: CATSDRGPQETQYF

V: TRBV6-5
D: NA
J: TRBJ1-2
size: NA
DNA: TGTGCCAGCAGTTACGAGGGGCTCGGTGGCTACACCTTC
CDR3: CASSYEGLGGYTF

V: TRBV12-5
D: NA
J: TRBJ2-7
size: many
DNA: TGTGCTAGTGGTTTCTCAGGCTCCTACGAGCAGTACTTC
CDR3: CASGFSGSYEQYF

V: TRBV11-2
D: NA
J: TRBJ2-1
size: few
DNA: TGTGCCAGCAGTCGATCAGGCGAATTCTCCTACAATGAGCAGTTCTTC
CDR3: CASSRSGEFSYNEQFF

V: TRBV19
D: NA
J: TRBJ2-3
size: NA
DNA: TGTGCCAGTAGTATGCCCCGGACGGTGGATACGCAGTATTTT
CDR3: CASSMPRTVDTQYF

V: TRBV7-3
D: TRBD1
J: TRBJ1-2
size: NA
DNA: TGTGCCAGCAGCGGTACTGGACAGGGGAACTATGGCTACACCTTC
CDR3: CASSGTGQGNYGYTF

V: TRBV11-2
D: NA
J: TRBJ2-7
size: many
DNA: TGTGCCAGCAGCTTAGGACGCCTCTACGAGCAGTACTTC
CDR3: CASSLGRLYEQYF

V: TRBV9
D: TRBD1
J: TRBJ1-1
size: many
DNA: TGTGCCAGCAGCTCGGGACAGGCCTTCTCCGCTGAAGCTTTCTTT
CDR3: CASSSGQAFSAEAFF

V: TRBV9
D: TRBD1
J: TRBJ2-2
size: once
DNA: TGTGCCAGCAGCGGACAGGGCCAAGTAGTAGGGGAGCTGTTTTTT
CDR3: CASSGQGQVVGELFF

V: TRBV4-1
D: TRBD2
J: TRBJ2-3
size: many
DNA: TGCGCCAGCAGCCAAGGTGGAGCGGGGGAGGCAGATACGCAGTATTTT
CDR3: CASSQGGAGEADTQYF